The clone carrying this T cell receptor beta chain was seen more than once but under ten times. What it binds is not known. MiXCR, run by TCRdb on the reads, gives a single entry per CDR3 protein. The sample has 150,000 to 200,000 distinct CDR3 sequences, roughly 27% seen once. The CDR3 length is 19 residues. Germline V gene sequence: CDR1 SGHVS, CDR2 FQNEAQ. V trimming: 1 base; J trimming: 1 base; junction bases outside the gene matches: 9. These data belong to a study of T cell repertoires in cytomegalovirus infection. Overall study: Matching HLA type, along with CMV infection, was indicated by public TCR beta signatures. Study findings and constraints: Carriage of CMV together with the relevant HLA was identifiable through cumulative public TCR beta family frequency.

J is TRBJ2-6 and V is TRBV7-8, with 8 positions matching TRBD1. Sequenced material: PBMCs. The TCR sequence derives from a human donor in good health (CMV status not recorded). Some clones in this sample may be carry-over from other donors' samples. The chain's CDR3 is CASSLVVDRGVSGANVLTF. The CDR3 DNA follows: TGTGCCAGCAGCTTAGTAGTCGACAGGGGCGTATCTGGGGCCAACGTCCTGACTTTC.